A single sample gave rise to the 15 T cell receptor beta chains below, sequenced in a study of blood T cell repertoires in COVID-19 (dated by TCRdb to 2020 to 2021). Library preparation was by the immunoSEQ multiplex PCR assay. TCRdb took over this immuneACCESS table, retaining in-frame rearrangements with V and J assigned. Such tables are incomplete; in checked studies, under half of the missing clones stem from an unresolved V gene, and the remainder is unexplained. Present in this sample are more than 10,000 clones, 90% of which were seen just once. Roughly an eighth of the sample comes from the top ten. The sequenced sample consisted of peripheral blood. Receptors were obtained from a man between 65 and 85 years old with active COVID-19.

This chain uses TRBV7-9 with TRBJ1-3; D is perhaps TRBD1 (5 bases). CDR3 size: 16 residues. V lost 6 bases and J lost 3, with 18 bases in between. Looked up from germline, CDR1 is SEHNR and CDR2 is FQNEAQ (reference sequence). Written as DNA, the CDR3 is TGTGCCAGCAGGGTATCAAGCGGGGGTAATGGAAACACCATATATTTT. Translating it yields CASRVSSGGNGNTIYF. The full variable domain, its missing parts supplied by reference TRBV7-9 and TRBJ1-3, is DTGVSQNPRHKITKRGQNVTFRCDPISEHNRLYWYRQTLGQGPEFLTYFQNEAQLEKSRLLSDRFSAERPKGSFSTLEIQRTEQGDSAMYLCASRVSSGGNGNTIYFGEGSWLTVV.

This clone has only one observation. The chain couples TRBV20-1 to TRBJ2-1, with no clear D. The CDR3 has 11 residues. V was pared by 8 bases and J by 3 bases, with 8 bases between. Germline lookup yields CDR1 DFQATT and CDR2 SNEGSKA (reference sequence). This chain's CDR3 is CSCGNYNEQFF. The CDR3 nucleotides are TGCAGTTGCGGAAACTACAATGAGCAGTTCTTC.

This chain connects TRBV19 to TRBJ2-2; TRBD1 aligns across 8 bases. V lost 10 bases to trimming and J lost 4 bases; unmatched junction nucleotides: 11. CDR3 length equals 15 residues. The germline gives CDR1 LNHDA, CDR2 SQIVND (reference sequence). CDR3 in DNA: TGTGCCACCTCGACAGGGGTTATTGGCACCGGGGAGCTGTTTTTT. It codes for CATSTGVIGTGELFF. Full variable domain (rest looked up from reference TRBV19 and TRBJ2-2): DGGITQSPKYLFRKEGQNVTLSCEQNLNHDAMYWYRQDPGQGLRLIYYSQIVNDFQKGDIAEGYSVSREKKESFPLTVTSAQKNPTAFYLCATSTGVIGTGELFFGEGSRLTVL.

The chain combines TRBV6-5 with TRBJ1-1, with D uncertain. CDR1 is MNHEY and CDR2 is SVGAGI in the germline V gene. The V end lost 6 bases, the J end lost 4 bases, and 6 bases lay between the germline ends. There are 11 residues in the CDR3. This CDR3 reads CASREATEAFF. The CDR3 coding sequence is TGTGCCAGCAGGGAGGCCACTGAAGCTTTCTTT.

The V gene is TRBV5-6, the J gene TRBJ2-2, with 11 bases identical to TRBD2. Trimming cost V 3 bases and J 4 bases; bases outside gene matches: 5. Germline V CDR1 and CDR2: SGHDT, YYEEEE. The CDR3 runs to 16 residues. CDR3 protein: CASSYLAGGSTGELFF. Here the CDR3 DNA reads TGTGCCAGCAGCTATCTAGCGGGGGGCAGCACCGGGGAGCTGTTTTTT.

This chain connects TRBV5-1 to TRBJ2-7; 11 bases line up with TRBD2. There are 15 residues in the CDR3. Germline CDR1 reads SGHRS; CDR2 reads YFSETQ. The junction had 6 bases not matched to a gene; V was cut back by 3 bases and J by 4 bases. In DNA form, the CDR3 reads TGCGCCAGCAGCTCCTCACTAGCGGGAGCATACGAGCAGTACTTC. Translating gives CASSSSLAGAYEQYF.

This clone is a singleton in its sample. The gene calls are TRBV6-2 or TRBV6-3 and TRBJ2-3; the D gene is possibly TRBD2 (5 bases). In germline, CDR1 is MNHEY, CDR2 SVGEGT. Trimming left V 1 base short and J 5 bases short, with 13 bases between. CDR3 length equals 15 residues. The CDR3 reads CASSYLRTRIDTQYF. The CDR3 DNA reads as TGTGCCAGCAGTTACTTGCGGACTCGAATAGATACGCAGTATTTT.

Written as DNA, the CDR3 is TGTGCCAGCACCGTCGAAGGGACAGCGAACACCGGGGAGCTGTTTTTT. This translates into CASTVEGTANTGELFF. The rearrangement links TRBV5-5 to TRBJ2-2; 7 bases match TRBD1. Germline lookup yields CDR1 SGHKS and CDR2 YYEKEE (reference sequence). The CDR3 spans 16 residues. Unmatched junction bases numbered 8, after V lost 6 bases and J lost 0 bases.

The chain combines TRBV4-3 with TRBJ2-2; 8 bases are a match to TRBD1. In germline, CDR1 is LGHNA, CDR2 YSLEER. CDR3 length: 14 amino acids. The V gene end was trimmed by 5 bases and the J gene end by 1 base; junction bases not matched to a gene: 0. The CDR3 coding sequence is TGCGCCAGCAGCGGGACAGGGAACACCGGGGAGCTGTTTTTT. Its protein product is CASSGTGNTGELFF.

The chain joins TRBV14 to TRBJ1-2; possible D gene TRBD1, 6 bases. The CDR3 contains 16 residues. Germline V gene data show CDR1 as SGHDN and CDR2 as FVKESK. The V end was cut by 1 base, the J end by 2 bases, with 14 bases between. CDR3 protein: CASSQALTGANYGYTF. Written as DNA, the CDR3 is TGTGCCAGCAGCCAAGCTCTGACAGGAGCCAACTATGGCTACACCTTC.

The chain links TRBV18 to TRBJ2-5, with 8 bases matching TRBD1. Germline V lookup: CDR1 KGHSH, CDR2 LQKENI. V shed 1 base, J shed 4 bases, and the junction held 8 bases outside the gene matches. The CDR3 totals 16 residues. CDR3 sequence: CASSPLAQGARETQYF. The CDR3 bases are TGTGCCAGCTCACCACTTGCGCAGGGGGCTAGAGAGACCCAGTACTTC.

This sequence joins TRBV12-3 or TRBV12-4 and TRBJ2-3; D is perhaps TRBD2 (5 bases). V was shortened by 4 bases and J by 9 bases, with 11 bases between the two germline ends. The length of the CDR3 is 12 residues. The CDR3 spells CASSWELGTQYF. The CDR3 DNA follows: TGTGCCAGCAGTTGGGAGCTAGGCACGCAGTATTTT.

The V call is TRBV6-2 or TRBV6-3, the J call TRBJ2-7, with D unclear. The ends were cut back, 2 bases at V and 3 bases at J, with 2 bases in the middle. This CDR3 has 11 amino acids. CDR1 MNHEY and CDR2 SVGEGT come from the germline V gene. The CDR3 bases are TGTGCCAGCAGTTACCTCTACGAGCAGTACTTC. Residues: CASSYLYEQYF.

The gene calls are TRBV19 and TRBJ1-4, with TRBD1 matching 9 bases. The CDR3 sequence is 14 residues long. Germline V gene sequence: CDR1 LNHDA, CDR2 SQIVND (reference sequence). J lost 6 bases, V lost 6 bases, and 5 bases had no gene match. CDR3 in amino acids: CASSRTGVDEKLFF. The CDR3 DNA follows: TGTGCCAGTAGCCGGACAGGGGTAGATGAAAAACTGTTTTTT.

This clone appeared a single time. The chain employs TRBV6-6 and TRBJ2-2; the match to TRBD2 covers 12 bases. The CDR3 extends over 16 amino acids. Germline CDR1 reads MNHNY; CDR2 reads SVGAGI (reference sequence). The V and J ends lost 4 bases and 4 bases, in that order; junction bases with no gene match: 4. CDR3 in amino acids: CASSLASGGGTGELFF. The DNA of the CDR3 is TGTGCCAGCAGTTTGGCTAGCGGGGGGGGCACCGGGGAGCTGTTTTTT.